Below, 21 T cell receptor beta chains from the same sample are listed, as sequenced in a study of shared clonotypes between healthy human individuals (dated by TCRdb to the early 2020s). The receptor library was made with the immunoSEQ multiplex PCR assay. As stored in TCRdb, this immuneACCESS dataset retains in-frame rearrangements with V and J assigned. A fraction of the clones does not appear; measured against another copy, unresolved V genes explain less than half of the discrepancy, and the remainder lacks a known reason. The sample profile shows over 2 million clones; roughly 92% of them were found once. Of the sample, more than 0.35% falls within the top ten clones. Sequencing used naive CD4+ T cells from PBMCs. Sample cell subset or site, as interpreted from the label and publication: CD45RA+ positively selected. The receptors were gathered from a man in his late teens or twenties in good health. Some clones in this sample may be carry-over from other donors' samples.

This sequence joins TRBV28 and TRBJ1-2, with a tentative D call TRBD1 (5 bases). The germline V and J ends were trimmed by 5 bases and 8 bases, with 15 bases remaining between them. The CDR3 runs 13 residues. Per germline, CDR1 MDHEN and CDR2 SYDVKM. The CDR3 sequence is CASSDGRNRGYTF. The CDR3 DNA reads TGTGCCAGCAGTGATGGGCGGAACAGGGGCTACACCTTC.

The J gene is TRBJ2-4, the V gene TRBV4-1; TRBD1 agrees at 9 bases. Germline CDR1 and CDR2: MGHRA and YSYEKL. The CDR3 is made up of 17 amino acids. The V segment lost 4 bases and the J segment 0 bases; nucleotides outside the gene matches: 7. In nucleotides, the CDR3 is TGCGCCAGCAGCCCACCGGGACAGGGAACAGCCAAAAACATTCAGTACTTC. It yields the protein CASSPPGQGTAKNIQYF.

Details on this clone: In the same sample, other DNA sequences code for this CDR3. The chain joins TRBV6-5 to TRBJ2-2, with 13 bases fitting TRBD2. The ends lost 6 bases at V and 6 bases at J; junction bases unmatched: 4. The CDR3 covers 15 residues. Germline assignment: CDR1 MNHEY and CDR2 SVGAGI. CDR3 in amino acids: CASSRTSGSAGELFF. The CDR3 nucleotides are TGTGCCAGCAGCCGGACTAGCGGGAGTGCCGGGGAGCTGTTTTTT.

The V call is TRBV28, the J call TRBJ1-2, with D unclear. Germline V gene data show CDR1 as MDHEN and CDR2 as SYDVKM. Trimming stripped 2 bases from V and 4 bases from J, with 11 bases between. The CDR3 is made up of 14 amino acids. The CDR3 DNA sequence: TGTGCCAGCAGTTTACGGCCAGCGGTCTATGGCTACACCTTC. Its protein product is CASSLRPAVYGYTF.

As DNA, the CDR3 is TGTGCCTGGAGCAGCCAGGAGACCCAGTACTTC. This translates into CAWSSQETQYF. The rearrangement links TRBV30 to TRBJ2-5; no clear D gene. There are 11 residues in the CDR3. V shed 3 bases and J shed 5 bases, with 7 bases lying between them. CDR1 is GTSNPN, CDR2 SVGIG, per germline (reference sequence).

The V gene is TRBV6-5, the J gene TRBJ1-1; the match to TRBD1 covers 7 bases. Germline V gene data show CDR1 as MNHEY and CDR2 as SVGAGI. The trim removed 2 bases at V and 0 bases at J, leaving 6 bases unmatched. The CDR3 length is 16 residues. CDR3: CASSYRHQGVNTEAFF. CDR3 in DNA: TGTGCCAGCAGTTACCGGCATCAGGGGGTGAACACTGAAGCTTTCTTT.

This sequence joins TRBV7-9 and TRBJ2-5; the match to TRBD1 covers 10 bases. The CDR3 extends over 12 amino acids. Germline lookup yields CDR1 SEHNR and CDR2 FQNEAQ (reference sequence). The junction had 1 base not matched to a gene; V was cut back by 3 bases and J by 9 bases. This CDR3 reads CASSLGQGSQYF. DNA of the CDR3: TGTGCCAGCAGCTTGGGACAGGGGTCCCAGTACTTC.

The chain carries TRBV7-2 and TRBJ2-3; perhaps TRBD1 as D (6 bases). Germline lookup yields CDR1 SGHTA and CDR2 FQGNSA. Trimming shortened V by 5 bases and J by 2 bases, and 17 bases separated the two germline ends. The CDR3 consists of 16 residues. Written as DNA, the CDR3 is TGTGCCAGCAGCCCACAGGGCCCTATCCCCACAGATACGCAGTATTTT. Residues: CASSPQGPIPTDTQYF.

The rearrangement uses TRBV10-1 and TRBJ2-5, with 10 bases matching TRBD2. The CDR3 has 19 amino acids. The J segment lost 5 bases and the V segment lost 1 base, leaving 16 bases of the junction unmatched. Germline V gene data show CDR1 as WNHNN and CDR2 as SYGVQD (reference sequence). The DNA for the CDR3 is TGCGCCAGCAGTGAGTTGACTGGCGTCGAGCGGGAGGGAGGGGAGACCCAGTACTTC. Its translation: CASSELTGVEREGGETQYF.

A note on this clone: The sample contains more than one DNA sequence encoding this CDR3. The V gene is TRBV5-4, the J gene TRBJ2-7, with D maybe TRBD1 (6 bases). Trimming removed 4 bases at V and 0 bases at J, with 11 bases between. The V gene's germline CDR1 is SGHNT and CDR2 YYREEE (reference sequence). The CDR3 runs to 14 residues. This chain's CDR3 is CASSPRQDSYEQYF. CDR3 sequence (DNA): TGTGCCAGCAGCCCAAGACAGGACTCCTACGAGCAGTACTTC.

The rearrangement links TRBV2 to TRBJ2-2; 12 nucleotides match TRBD1. The CDR3 length is 17 residues. The V and J ends lost 11 bases and 3 bases, in that order; junction bases with no gene match: 13. Per the germline V gene, CDR1 is SNHLY and CDR2 is FYNNEI. The CDR3 loop reads CACRDRGPTSDTGELFF. CDR3 DNA: TGTGCCTGCCGGGACAGGGGGCCCACGAGCGACACCGGGGAGCTGTTTTTT.

V gene TRBV21-1 combines with J gene TRBJ1-3; no check of the table's D call, TRBD1, against the DNA was made. TRBV21-1 is described as a pseudogene. CDR3 length equals 15 residues. The CDR3 protein is CASTHDNRVGNTIYF. CDR3 nucleotide sequence: TGTGCCAGCACCCACGATAACAGGGTTGGAAACACCATATATTTT.

This rearrangement joins TRBV27 to TRBJ2-7; 7 bases are shared with TRBD2. CDR3 size: 15 residues. V lost 1 base to trimming and J lost 5 bases; unmatched junction nucleotides: 8. Germline CDR1 is MNHEY and CDR2 is SMNVEV (reference sequence). The DNA of the CDR3 is TGTGCCAGCAGTTTATTTGCGGTGGGGAGGGACGAGCAGTACTTC. Its translation is CASSLFAVGRDEQYF.

The gene calls are TRBV5-4 and TRBJ2-1; 13 nucleotides align to TRBD2. This CDR3 contains 15 residues. Germline CDR1 is SGHNT and CDR2 is YYREEE (reference sequence). Trimming at V came to 3 bases and at J to 8 bases, leaving 5 bases not matched to a gene. CDR3: CASSWGLAGPDEQFF. In DNA, the CDR3 is TGTGCCAGCAGCTGGGGACTAGCGGGACCAGATGAGCAGTTCTTC.

The V and J genes are TRBV5-5 and TRBJ1-2, with 7 nucleotides matching TRBD1. CDR1 and CDR2 (germline): SGHKS, YYEKEE (reference sequence). With 4 bases clipped from V and 0 bases from J, the junction kept 9 bases outside the gene matches. The CDR3 has 16 amino acids. DNA of the CDR3: TGTGCCAGCAGCCCGGCGGGACAGTCCTCTAACTATGGCTACACCTTC. It translates to CASSPAGQSSNYGYTF.

The chain uses TRBV18 and TRBJ2-3; 9 bases fit TRBD2. J gave up 9 bases and V 5 bases, and 6 bases lay outside the gene matches. This CDR3 has 13 residues. The germline CDR1 and CDR2 sequences are KGHSH and LQKENI. Here the CDR3 reads CASSDGTSRTQYF. CDR3 sequence (DNA): TGTGCCAGCTCAGATGGGACTAGCAGAACGCAGTATTTT.

The V gene is TRBV28, the J gene TRBJ2-7, with D tentatively TRBD1 (5 bases). Trimming left V 4 bases short and J 3 bases short, with 10 bases between. The CDR3 is 13 amino acids. Germline V gene lookup returns CDR1 MDHEN and CDR2 SYDVKM. The CDR3 protein is CASSWGNNYEQYF. The CDR3 DNA is TGTGCCAGCAGTTGGGGCAATAACTACGAGCAGTACTTC.

The chain carries TRBV12-5 and TRBJ2-2; D is uncertain. Germline-derived CDR1 and CDR2 are LGHNT and FRNRAP. V dropped 3 bases and J dropped 4 bases, with 9 bases sitting between them. The CDR3 length is 14 residues. The DNA of the CDR3 is TGTGCTAGTGGTTTTGGCTTACCCACCGGGGAGCTGTTTTTT. It translates to CASGFGLPTGELFF.

This chain joins TRBV28 and TRBJ1-5; D is perhaps TRBD1 (6 bases). The V and J ends lost 7 bases and 6 bases respectively, with 13 bases between them. Germline CDR1 is MDHEN and CDR2 is SYDVKM. This CDR3 is built from 13 residues. In DNA, the CDR3 is TGTGCCAGCATAAACAGGGAGAGTCAGCCCCAGCATTTT. Translated: CASINRESQPQHF.

This chain joins TRBV7-9 and TRBJ1-2; TRBD1 is a possible D gene (6 bases). Germline CDR1 SEHNR, CDR2 FQNEAQ (reference sequence). The CDR3 is 13 residues long. Trimming pared 3 bases from V and 6 bases from J, leaving 11 bases between. This chain's CDR3 is CASSFGGANGYTF. Here the CDR3 DNA reads TGTGCCAGCAGCTTTGGGGGCGCAAATGGCTACACCTTC. The full variable domain, in which reference TRBV7-9 and TRBJ1-2 provide the parts outside the CDR3, is DTGVSQNPRHKITKRGQNVTFRCDPISEHNRLYWYRQTLGQGPEFLTYFQNEAQLEKSRLLSDRFSAERPKGSFSTLEIQRTEQGDSAMYLCASSFGGANGYTFGSGTRLTVV.

The rearrangement uses TRBV7-8 and TRBJ1-1, with D tentatively TRBD1 (5 bases). The germline gives CDR1 SGHVS, CDR2 FQNEAQ. CDR3 size: 17 residues. With 6 bases removed from V and 0 bases from J, the gap between germline ends came to 20 bases. CDR3 in amino acids: CASSRGRDGGVNTEAFF. The CDR3 nucleotides read TGTGCCAGCAGTCGCGGACGGGACGGAGGCGTGAACACTGAAGCTTTCTTT. Full variable domain (missing parts from reference TRBV7-8 and TRBJ1-1): GAGVSQSPRYKVAKRGQDVALRCDPISGHVSLFWYQQALGQGPEFLTYFQNEAQLDKSGLPSDRFFAERPEGSVSTLKIQRTQQEDSAVYLCASSRGRDGGVNTEAFFGQGTRLTVV.